This T cell receptor (beta chain) was observed in a study of T cell repertoires in cytomegalovirus infection. Overall study findings and caveats: Dominant in the ex vivo response were TCR beta clonotypes restricted by HLA-C and specific for CMV. Adding up the frequency of public TCR beta families identified people who carried CMV plus the relevant HLA.

As concerns this clonotype: Its target is not known.

V was cut by 1 base and J by 4 bases, with 14 bases left in between. The CDR3 runs to 15 residues. CDR1 is SGHDT and CDR2 is YYEEEE in the germline V gene. One entry per CDR3 protein, called by TCRdb with MiXCR from the reads. Of about 310,000 distinct CDR3 sequences listed, 20% to 25% are singletons. The sequencing used cultured PBMCs, collected from culture after CMV antigen stimulation. J is TRBJ1-1 and V is TRBV5-6, with D maybe TRBD1 (5 bases). This receptor was obtained from a human donor in good health (CMV status not recorded). Some clones in this sample may be carry-over from other donors' samples. CDR3 nucleotide sequence: TGTGCCAGCAGCTTGCCTCCGTGGGGCGGCACTGAAGCTTTCTTT. Translated: CASSLPPWGGTEAFF. The variable domain in full, completed from reference TRBV5-6 and TRBJ1-1, reads DAGVTQSPTHLIKTRGQQVTLRCSPKSGHDTVSWYQQALGQGPQFIFQYYEEEERQRGNFPDRFSGHQFPNYSSELNVNALLLGDSALYLCASSLPPWGGTEAFFGQGTRLTVV.